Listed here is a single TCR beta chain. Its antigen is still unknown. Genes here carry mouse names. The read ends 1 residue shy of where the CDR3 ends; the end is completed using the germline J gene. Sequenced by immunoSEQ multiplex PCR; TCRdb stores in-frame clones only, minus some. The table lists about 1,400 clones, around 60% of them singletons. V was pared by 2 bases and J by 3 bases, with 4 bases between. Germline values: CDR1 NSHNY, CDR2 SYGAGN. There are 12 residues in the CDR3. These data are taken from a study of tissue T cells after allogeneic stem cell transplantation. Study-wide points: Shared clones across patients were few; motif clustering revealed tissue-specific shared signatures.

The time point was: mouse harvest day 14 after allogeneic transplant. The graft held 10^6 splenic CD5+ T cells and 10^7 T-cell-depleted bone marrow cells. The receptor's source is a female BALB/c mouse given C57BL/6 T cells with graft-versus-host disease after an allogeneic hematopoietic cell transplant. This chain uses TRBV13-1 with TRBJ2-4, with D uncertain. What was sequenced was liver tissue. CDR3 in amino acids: CASSESQNTLYF. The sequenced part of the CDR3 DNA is TGTGCCAGCAGTGAATCGCAAAACACCTTGTAC.